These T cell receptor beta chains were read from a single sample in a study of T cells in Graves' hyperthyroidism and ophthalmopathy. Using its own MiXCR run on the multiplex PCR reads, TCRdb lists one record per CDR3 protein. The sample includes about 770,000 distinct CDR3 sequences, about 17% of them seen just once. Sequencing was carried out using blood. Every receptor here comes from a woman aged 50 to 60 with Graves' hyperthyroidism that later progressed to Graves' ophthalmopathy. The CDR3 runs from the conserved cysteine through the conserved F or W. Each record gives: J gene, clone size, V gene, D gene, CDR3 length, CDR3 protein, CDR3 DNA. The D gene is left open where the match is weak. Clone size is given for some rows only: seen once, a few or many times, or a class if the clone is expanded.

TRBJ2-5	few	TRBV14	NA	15	CASSQVRSRGETQYF	TGTGCCAGCAGCCAAGTGAGAAGCCGAGGGGAGACCCAGTACTTC
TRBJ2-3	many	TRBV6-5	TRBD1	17	CASSPSRQGASTDTQYF	TGTGCCAGCAGTCCCTCTCGACAGGGGGCTTCCACAGATACGCAGTATTTT
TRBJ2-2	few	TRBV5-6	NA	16	CASSVRTGSITGELFF	TGTGCCAGCAGCGTAAGGACCGGGAGCATCACCGGGGAGCTGTTTTTT
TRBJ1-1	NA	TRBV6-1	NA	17	CASSVRVLISRDTEAFF	TGTGCCAGCAGTGTTAGGGTTTTGATCTCGAGGGACACTGAAGCTTTCTTT
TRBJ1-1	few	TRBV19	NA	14	CASKLTGDNTEAFF	TGTGCCAGTAAATTAACGGGAGATAACACTGAAGCTTTCTTT
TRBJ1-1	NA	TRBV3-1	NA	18	CASSPSPLLQGRDTEAFF	TGTGCCAGCAGCCCTTCCCCATTGTTACAGGGCCGGGACACTGAAGCTTTCTTT
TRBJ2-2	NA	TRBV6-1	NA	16	CANKSGSVLGTGELFF	TGTGCCAACAAGTCCGGGAGCGTCCTGGGCACCGGGGAGCTGTTTTTT
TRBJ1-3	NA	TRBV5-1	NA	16	CASTGIRDGAGNTIYF	TGCGCCAGCACCGGTATAAGGGACGGCGCTGGAAACACCATATATTTT
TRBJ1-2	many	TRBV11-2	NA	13	CASSPEVPYGYTF	TGTGCCAGCAGCCCAGAAGTCCCTTATGGCTACACCTTC
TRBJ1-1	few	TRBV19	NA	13	CASSSLGLTEAFF	TGTGCCAGTAGTTCGCTGGGTTTGACTGAAGCTTTCTTT
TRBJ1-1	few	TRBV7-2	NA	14	CASSLSAMNTEAFF	TGTGCCAGCAGCTTATCGGCGATGAACACTGAAGCTTTCTTT
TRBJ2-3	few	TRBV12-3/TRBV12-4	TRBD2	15	CASSFRRESSDTQYF	TGTGCCAGCAGTTTTCGGCGGGAGTCGTCAGATACGCAGTATTTT
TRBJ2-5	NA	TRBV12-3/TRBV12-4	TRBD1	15	CASSLVTGGLETQYF	TGTGCCAGCAGTTTAGTGACAGGGGGGCTTGAGACCCAGTACTTC
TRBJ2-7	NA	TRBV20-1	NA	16	CSARDQGGLFPYEQYF	TGCAGTGCTAGAGACCAAGGGGGTCTATTTCCCTACGAGCAGTACTTC